The rows below give T cell receptor beta chains drawn from one sample of a study of OX40 agonist ivuxolimab in advanced cancers. Data came from immunoSEQ multiplex PCR; TCRdb stores just in-frame clones and leaves some out. The data contain some 80,000 clones, over 80% of them singletons. Material: CD4+ or CD8+ T cells sorted from blood, obtained in a trial of the OX40 agonist ivuxolimab. The receptors here all came from an adult with an advanced solid tumor such as melanoma, head and neck, liver or kidney cancer. Both conserved end residues are part of each CDR3. Fields, in order: clone size, V gene, D gene, J gene, CDR3 protein, CDR3 DNA. The D gene is left open where the match is weak. Clone size is not always given. Where it is, it says once, few, many or a class for expanded clones.

>NA|TRBV2|TRBD2|TRBJ2-7
CASSVGLVSYEQYF
TGTGCCAGCAGTGTGGGACTAGTGTCCTACGAGCAGTACTTC
>NA|TRBV27|NA|TRBJ2-7
CASSFGQSYEQYF
TGTGCCAGCAGTTTCGGACAGAGCTACGAGCAGTACTTC
>once|TRBV19|NA|TRBJ1-2
CARPIGKDRYGYTF
TGTGCCAGGCCCATAGGGAAGGACCGCTATGGCTACACCTTC
>NA|TRBV7-9|TRBD1|TRBJ2-7
CASSLGQGRPYEQYF
TGTGCCAGCAGCTTAGGACAGGGGCGTCCCTACGAGCAGTACTTC
>NA|TRBV10-3|NA|TRBJ2-1
CAISEISDNEQFF
TGTGCCATCAGTGAAATTAGCGACAATGAGCAGTTCTTC
>NA|TRBV4-1|NA|TRBJ2-1
CASSQITESSYNEQFF
TGCGCCAGCAGCCAGATAACGGAGAGCTCCTACAATGAGCAGTTCTTC
>few|TRBV10-3|NA|TRBJ1-2
CAISESEGIYGYTF
TGTGCCATCAGTGAGTCAGAGGGCATCTACGGCTACACCTTC
>NA|TRBV2|NA|TRBJ2-1
CASSRVDNEQFF
TGTGCCAGCAGCAGGGTGGACAATGAGCAGTTCTTC
>NA|TRBV27|TRBD1|TRBJ1-4
CASSLGTGEKLFF
TGTGCCAGCAGTTTAGGGACAGGAGAAAAACTGTTTTTT
>once|TRBV6-5|NA|TRBJ2-1
CASSPGTTSHEQFF
TGTGCCAGCAGCCCCGGGACAACAAGCCATGAGCAGTTCTTC
>NA|TRBV15|NA|TRBJ2-5
CATSRQLETQYF
TGTGCCACCAGCAGACAATTGGAGACCCAGTACTTC
>NA|TRBV4-2|NA|TRBJ2-7
CASSVPGGFYEQYF
TGTGCCAGCAGCGTGCCAGGCGGATTCTACGAGCAGTACTTC
>NA|TRBV27|NA|TRBJ2-3
CASSLAAGLTDTQYF
TGTGCCAGCAGTTTAGCCGCAGGGTTGACAGATACGCAGTATTTT
>NA|TRBV14|NA|TRBJ2-7
CASSQVRGEQYF
TGTGCCAGCAGCCAAGTGCGGGGAGAGCAGTACTTC
>NA|TRBV9|TRBD2|TRBJ2-1
CASSVEGTSVDNEQFF
TGTGCCAGCAGCGTAGAAGGGACTAGCGTCGACAATGAGCAGTTCTTC
>NA|TRBV11-2|TRBD1|TRBJ2-7
CASSSPPTGLSYEQYF
TGTGCCAGCAGCTCACCCCCGACAGGGCTCTCCTACGAGCAGTACTTC
>NA|TRBV5-6|NA|TRBJ2-2
CASTDVSGGELFF
TGTGCCAGCACCGACGTCTCGGGCGGGGAGCTGTTTTTT
>NA|TRBV10-3|NA|TRBJ2-7
CAIGDRDVGYYEQYF
TGTGCCATCGGAGACCGGGACGTCGGATACTACGAGCAGTACTTC
>NA|TRBV7-9|NA|TRBJ2-7
CASSLRVSYEQYF
TGTGCCAGCAGCTTACGGGTTTCCTACGAGCAGTACTTC
>NA|TRBV5-5|NA|TRBJ1-6
CASSPQGPTSPLHF
TGTGCCAGCAGCCCACAGGGTCCGACTTCACCCCTCCACTTT
>NA|TRBV4-1|TRBD2|TRBJ2-5
CASSLPRAAGGTGWETQYF
TGCGCCAGCAGCCTACCCAGGGCGGCGGGAGGGACTGGATGGGAGACCCAGTACTTC
>NA|TRBV29-1|TRBD1|TRBJ1-2
CSAPGQGFDYGYTF
TGCAGCGCACCGGGACAGGGATTTGACTATGGCTACACCTTC
>NA|TRBV7-9|NA|TRBJ2-7
CASSLAGNYEQYF
TGTGCCAGCAGCTTAGCGGGAAACTACGAGCAGTACTTC
>NA|TRBV4-3|NA|TRBJ1-3
CASSQGPRGLGNTIYF
TGCGCCAGCAGCCAAGGGCCACGGGGTCTGGGAAACACCATATATTTT